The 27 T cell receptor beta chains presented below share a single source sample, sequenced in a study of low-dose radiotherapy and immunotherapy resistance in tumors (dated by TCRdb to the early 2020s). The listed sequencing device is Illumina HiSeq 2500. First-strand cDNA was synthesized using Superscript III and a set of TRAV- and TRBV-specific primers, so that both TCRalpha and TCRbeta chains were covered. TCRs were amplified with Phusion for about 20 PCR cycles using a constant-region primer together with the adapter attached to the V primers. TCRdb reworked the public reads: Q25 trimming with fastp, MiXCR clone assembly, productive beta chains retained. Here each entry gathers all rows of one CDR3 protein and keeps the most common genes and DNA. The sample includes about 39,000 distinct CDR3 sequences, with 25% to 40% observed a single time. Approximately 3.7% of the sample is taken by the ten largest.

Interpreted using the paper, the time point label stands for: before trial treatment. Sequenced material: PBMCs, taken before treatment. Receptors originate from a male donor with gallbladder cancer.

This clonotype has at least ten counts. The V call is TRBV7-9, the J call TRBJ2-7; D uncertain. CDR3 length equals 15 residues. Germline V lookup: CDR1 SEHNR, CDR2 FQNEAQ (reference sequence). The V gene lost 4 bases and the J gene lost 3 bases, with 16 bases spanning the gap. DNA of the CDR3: TGTGCCAGCAGCTCCGACGAATCTCGGGTCTACGAGCAGTACTTC. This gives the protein CASSSDESRVYEQYF.

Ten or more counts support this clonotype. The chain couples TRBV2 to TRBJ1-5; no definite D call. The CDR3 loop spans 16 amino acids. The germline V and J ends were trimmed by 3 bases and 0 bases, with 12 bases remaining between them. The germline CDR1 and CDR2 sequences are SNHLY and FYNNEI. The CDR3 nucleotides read TGTGCCAGCAGTGACGGAGGGTACTTTAGCAATCAGCCCCAGCATTTT. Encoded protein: CASSDGGYFSNQPQHF.

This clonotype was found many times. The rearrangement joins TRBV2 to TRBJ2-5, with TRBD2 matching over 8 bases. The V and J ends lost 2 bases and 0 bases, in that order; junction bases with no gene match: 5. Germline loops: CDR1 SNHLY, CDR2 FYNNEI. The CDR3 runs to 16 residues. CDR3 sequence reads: CASSERLAWHQETQYF. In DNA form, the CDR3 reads TGTGCCAGCAGTGAACGACTAGCGTGGCACCAAGAGACCCAGTACTTC.

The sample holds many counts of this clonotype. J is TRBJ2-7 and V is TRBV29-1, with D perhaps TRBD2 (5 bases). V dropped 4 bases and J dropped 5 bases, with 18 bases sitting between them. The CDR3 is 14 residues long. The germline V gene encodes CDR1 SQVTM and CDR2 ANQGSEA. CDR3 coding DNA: TGCAGCGTTGTGGCCGGGATTACTGGGAACGAGCAGTACTTC. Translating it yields CSVVAGITGNEQYF.

CDR3 amino acids: CASSQDSEAFF. CDR3 DNA: TGTGCCAGCAGCCAAGACAGTGAAGCTTTCTTT. J is TRBJ1-1 and V is TRBV3-1, with unresolved D. Germline assignment: CDR1 LGHDT and CDR2 YNNKEL (reference sequence). The V end lost 0 bases, the J end lost 7 bases, and 3 bases lay between the germline ends. The CDR3 totals 11 residues.

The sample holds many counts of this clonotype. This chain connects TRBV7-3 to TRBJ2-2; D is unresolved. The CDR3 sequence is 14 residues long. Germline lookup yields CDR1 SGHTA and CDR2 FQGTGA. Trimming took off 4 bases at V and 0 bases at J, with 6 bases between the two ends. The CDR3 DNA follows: TGTGCCAGCAGCTCCGACGCGAACACCGGGGAGCTGTTTTTT. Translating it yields CASSSDANTGELFF.

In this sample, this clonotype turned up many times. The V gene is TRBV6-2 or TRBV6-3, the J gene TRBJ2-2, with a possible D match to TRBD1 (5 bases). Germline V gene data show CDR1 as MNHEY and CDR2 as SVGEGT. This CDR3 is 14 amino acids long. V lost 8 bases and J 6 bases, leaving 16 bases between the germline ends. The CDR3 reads CASSSQGPPGELFF. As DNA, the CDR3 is TGTGCCAGCTCTTCCCAGGGTCCACCCGGGGAGCTGTTTTTT.

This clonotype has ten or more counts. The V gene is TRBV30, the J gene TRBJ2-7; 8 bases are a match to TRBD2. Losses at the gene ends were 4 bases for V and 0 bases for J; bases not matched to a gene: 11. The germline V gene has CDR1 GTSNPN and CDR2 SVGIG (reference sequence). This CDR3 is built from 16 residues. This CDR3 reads CAWTTASGWSSYEQYF. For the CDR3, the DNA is TGTGCCTGGACCACTGCTAGCGGGTGGTCCTCCTACGAGCAGTACTTC.

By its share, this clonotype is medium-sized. The CDR3 spells CASSSGGLVFEQYF. For the CDR3, the DNA is TGTGCCAGCAGTTCAGGTGGCCTGGTCTTCGAGCAGTACTTC. This chain connects TRBV28 to TRBJ2-7; no reliable D call. The CDR3 is made up of 14 amino acids. The V end was cut by 4 bases, the J end by 6 bases, with 16 bases between. Germline V gene lookup returns CDR1 MDHEN and CDR2 SYDVKM.

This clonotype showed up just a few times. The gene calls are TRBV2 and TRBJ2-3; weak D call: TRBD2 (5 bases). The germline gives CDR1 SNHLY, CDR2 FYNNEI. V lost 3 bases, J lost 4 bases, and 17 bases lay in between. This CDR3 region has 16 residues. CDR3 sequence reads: CASSDFTFEGADTQYF. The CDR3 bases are TGTGCCAGCAGTGATTTCACGTTTGAGGGTGCAGATACGCAGTATTTT.

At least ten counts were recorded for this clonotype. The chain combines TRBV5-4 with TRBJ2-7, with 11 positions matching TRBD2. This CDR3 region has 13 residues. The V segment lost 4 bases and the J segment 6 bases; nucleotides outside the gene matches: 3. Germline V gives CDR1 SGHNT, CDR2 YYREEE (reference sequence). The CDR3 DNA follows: TGTGCCAGCAGCACCGGACTAGCGGGCGAGCAGTACTTC. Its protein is CASSTGLAGEQYF.

CDR3 DNA sequence: TGTGCCAGCAGCCTGATGAGCCGGGACAGAGAGACCCAGTACTTC. This codes for CASSLMSRDRETQYF. J is TRBJ2-5 and V is TRBV7-9, with TRBD1 matching 7 bases. From germline, CDR1 is SEHNR and CDR2 FQNEAQ (reference sequence). The CDR3 is 15 amino acids. Trimming at V came to 5 bases and at J to 4 bases, leaving 10 bases not matched to a gene.

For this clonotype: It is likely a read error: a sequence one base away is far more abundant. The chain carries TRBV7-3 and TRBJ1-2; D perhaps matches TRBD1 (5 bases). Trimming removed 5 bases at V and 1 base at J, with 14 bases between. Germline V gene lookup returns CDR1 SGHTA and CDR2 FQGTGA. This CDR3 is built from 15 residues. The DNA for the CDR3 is TGTGCCAGCAGCCGAGACAGCGGTTTTAACTATGGCTACACCTTC. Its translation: CASSRDSGFNYGYTF.

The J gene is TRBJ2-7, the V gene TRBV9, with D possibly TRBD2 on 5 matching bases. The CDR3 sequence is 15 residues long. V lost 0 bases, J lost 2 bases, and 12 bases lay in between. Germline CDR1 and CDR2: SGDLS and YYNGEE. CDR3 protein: CASSVADSSAYEQYF. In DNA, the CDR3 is TGTGCCAGCAGCGTAGCGGACTCCTCCGCCTACGAGCAGTACTTC.

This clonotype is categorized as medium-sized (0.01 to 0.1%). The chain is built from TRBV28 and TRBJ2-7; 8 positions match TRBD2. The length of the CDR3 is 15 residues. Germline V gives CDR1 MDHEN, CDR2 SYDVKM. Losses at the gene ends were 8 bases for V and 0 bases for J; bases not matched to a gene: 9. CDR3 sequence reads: CASLSGSDSSYEQYF. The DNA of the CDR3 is TGTGCCAGCCTCAGCGGGAGCGACAGCTCCTACGAGCAGTACTTC.

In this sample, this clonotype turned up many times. The CDR3 is CASSLESPANTGELFF. The CDR3 coding sequence is TGCGCCAGCAGCTTGGAGTCACCAGCGAACACCGGGGAGCTGTTTTTT. The genes are TRBV5-1 and TRBJ2-2; no firm D call. The CDR3 is 16 residues long. Per germline, CDR1 SGHRS and CDR2 YFSETQ. Trimming removed 0 bases at V and 0 bases at J, with 9 bases between.

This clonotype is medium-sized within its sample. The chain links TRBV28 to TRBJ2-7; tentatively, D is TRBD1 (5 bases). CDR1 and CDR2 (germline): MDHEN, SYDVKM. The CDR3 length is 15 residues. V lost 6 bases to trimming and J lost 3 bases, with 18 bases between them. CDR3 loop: CASRLQGLSDYEQYF. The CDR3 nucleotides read TGTGCCAGCAGGCTTCAGGGTTTATCGGACTACGAGCAGTACTTC.

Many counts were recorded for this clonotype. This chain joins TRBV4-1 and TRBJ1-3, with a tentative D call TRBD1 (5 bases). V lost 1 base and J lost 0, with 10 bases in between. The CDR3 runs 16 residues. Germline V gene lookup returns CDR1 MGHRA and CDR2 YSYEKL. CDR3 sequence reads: CASSQGQGPSGNTIYF. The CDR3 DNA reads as TGCGCCAGCAGCCAAGGGCAGGGCCCCTCTGGAAACACCATATATTTT.

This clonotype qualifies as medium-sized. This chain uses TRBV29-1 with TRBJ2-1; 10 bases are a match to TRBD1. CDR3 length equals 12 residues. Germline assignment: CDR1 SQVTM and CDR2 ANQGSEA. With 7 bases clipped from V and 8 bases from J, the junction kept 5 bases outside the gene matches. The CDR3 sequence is CSGGTGDHEQFF. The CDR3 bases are TGCAGCGGAGGGACAGGGGACCATGAGCAGTTCTTC.

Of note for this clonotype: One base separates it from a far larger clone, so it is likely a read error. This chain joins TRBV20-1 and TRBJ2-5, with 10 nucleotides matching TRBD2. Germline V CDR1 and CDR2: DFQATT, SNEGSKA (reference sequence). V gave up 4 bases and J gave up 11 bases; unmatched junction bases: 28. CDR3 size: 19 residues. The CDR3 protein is CSATGWSSGGYSSYNEQYF. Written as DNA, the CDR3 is TGCAGTGCTACAGGTTGGTCTAGCGGGGGTTACAGCTCCTACAATGAGCAGTACTTC.

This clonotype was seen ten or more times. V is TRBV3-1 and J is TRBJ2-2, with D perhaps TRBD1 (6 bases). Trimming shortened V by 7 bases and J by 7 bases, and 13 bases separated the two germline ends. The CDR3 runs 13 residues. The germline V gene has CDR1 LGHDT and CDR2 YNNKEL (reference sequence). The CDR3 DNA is TGTGCCAGCAAGATCAGGGGTATCGGGGAGCTGTTTTTT. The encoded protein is CASKIRGIGELFF.

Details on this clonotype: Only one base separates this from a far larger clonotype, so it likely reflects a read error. The CDR3 is CASSSSSRASGVRELYF. DNA of the CDR3: TGTGCCAGCAGCTCCAGCTCCAGGGCCTCGGGTGTACGCGAGCTGTACTTC. This rearrangement joins TRBV5-3 to TRBJ2-7, with D perhaps TRBD1 (5 bases). TRBV5-3 is annotated as an ORF whose role is uncertain. The CDR3 contains 17 residues.

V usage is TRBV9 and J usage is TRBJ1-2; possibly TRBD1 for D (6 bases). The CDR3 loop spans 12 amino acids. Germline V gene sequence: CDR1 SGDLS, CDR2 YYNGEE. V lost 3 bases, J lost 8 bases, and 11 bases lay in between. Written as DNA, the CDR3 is TGTGCCAGCAGCGGGACAGATCTGGGCTACACCTTC. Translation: CASSGTDLGYTF.

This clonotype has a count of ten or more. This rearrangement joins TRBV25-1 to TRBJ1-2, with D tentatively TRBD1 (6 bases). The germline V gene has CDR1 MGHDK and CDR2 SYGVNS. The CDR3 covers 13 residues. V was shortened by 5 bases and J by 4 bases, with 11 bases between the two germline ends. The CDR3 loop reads CASSPQGRYGYTF. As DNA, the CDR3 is TGTGCCAGCAGTCCCCAGGGGCGCTATGGCTACACCTTC.

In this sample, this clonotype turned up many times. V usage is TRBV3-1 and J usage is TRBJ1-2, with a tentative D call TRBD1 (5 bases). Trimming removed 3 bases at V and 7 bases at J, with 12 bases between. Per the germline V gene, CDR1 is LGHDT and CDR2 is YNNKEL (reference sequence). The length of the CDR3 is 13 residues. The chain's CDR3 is CASSQRSTGGYTF. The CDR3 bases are TGTGCCAGCAGCCAGAGGTCCACAGGTGGCTACACCTTC.

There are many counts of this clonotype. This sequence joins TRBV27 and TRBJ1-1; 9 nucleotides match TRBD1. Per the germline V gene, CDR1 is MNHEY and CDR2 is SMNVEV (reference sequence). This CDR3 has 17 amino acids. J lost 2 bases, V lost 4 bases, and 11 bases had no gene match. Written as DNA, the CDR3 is TGTGCCAGCAGTTCCTCTTTACAGGGGGCAATAAACACTGAAGCTTTCTTT. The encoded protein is CASSSSLQGAINTEAFF.

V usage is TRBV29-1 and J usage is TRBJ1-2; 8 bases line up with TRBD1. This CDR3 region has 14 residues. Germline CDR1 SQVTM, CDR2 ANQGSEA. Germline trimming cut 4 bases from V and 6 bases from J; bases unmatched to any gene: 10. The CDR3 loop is CSVASRTGMNGYTF. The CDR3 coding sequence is TGCAGCGTTGCTTCACGGACAGGGATGAATGGCTACACCTTC.